The T cell receptor beta chain under discussion was sequenced for a study of shared clonotypes between healthy human individuals. Overall study results and limits: Memory subsets had estimated richness that was generally smaller than that of naive subsets.

Some clones are missing from TCRdb's copy, which holds only in-frame ones; the method was immunoSEQ multiplex PCR. This sample carries 2 million to 3 million clones, 90% to 95% of them seen once, and the ten largest clones take over 0.12%. This CDR3 is 15 amino acids long. From germline, CDR1 is SGHRS and CDR2 YFSETQ. J gave up 4 bases and V 3 bases, and 6 bases lay outside the gene matches. With respect to this clone: The antigen is undetermined.

CD4+ cells yielded CD45RA+ naive and CD45RA-negative memory subsets. The specimen sequenced was naive CD4+ T cells sorted from blood. Subset described: CD45RA+ positively selected. The gene calls are TRBV5-1 and TRBJ2-1, with 8 bases matching TRBD2. The receptor was derived from a man between 18 and 35 years old in good health. The DNA for the CDR3 is TGCGCCAGCAGCTCCGACGGGGGGGTATACAATGAGCAGTTCTTC. This codes for CASSSDGGVYNEQFF.